These 3 T cell receptor beta chains were all obtained from the same sample, sequenced in a study of T-cell memory formation after mild COVID-19. TCRdb independently ran MiXCR on the 5' RACE reads; one entry per CDR3 protein. The table lists 200,000 to 250,000 distinct CDR3 sequences, 8% to 10% of them singletons, with approximately 20% in the top ten. Material: PBMCs or a T cell subset sorted from them (not recorded which). The receptors come from a man aged 18 to 30 who had mild COVID-19 (a few samples of this study predate the infection). Cell type and time point are not known.

This clonotype showed up just a few times. The chain carries TRBV5-1 and TRBJ2-1, with TRBD1 identical over 10 bases. The CDR3 totals 16 residues. After removal of 0 bases from V and 2 bases from J, the junction contained 2 bases not matched to a gene. Per the germline V gene, CDR1 is SGHRS and CDR2 is YFSETQ. CDR3 in amino acids: CASSLETGGPYNEQFF. The CDR3 nucleotides are TGCGCCAGCAGCTTGGAGACAGGGGGCCCCTACAATGAGCAGTTCTTC.

The chain combines TRBV7-6 with TRBJ2-3, with D maybe TRBD1 (6 bases). This CDR3 has 18 residues. From germline, CDR1 is SGHVS and CDR2 FNYEAQ. V dropped 5 bases and J dropped 0 bases, with 21 bases sitting between them. CDR3 in amino acids: CASSRRPGQRSSTDTQYF. CDR3 sequence (DNA): TGTGCCAGCAGCCGAAGGCCAGGACAGCGATCTAGCACAGATACGCAGTATTTT.

This clonotype appeared a few times. Germline is not matched at one junction end, which may reflect a read error. The chain uses TRBV7-9 and TRBJ1-2, with TRBD1 as a possible D gene (6 bases). This CDR3 contains 14 residues. In germline, CDR1 is SEHNR, CDR2 FQNEAQ (reference sequence). Here the CDR3 reads CASSPGGGLYGYTF. The CDR3 DNA reads TGTGCCAGCAGCCCGGGTGGGGGCCTGTATGGCTACACCTTT.